This T cell receptor (beta chain) stems from a study of blood T cell repertoires in COVID-19. Study overall: Material from acute and convalescent COVID-19 was sourced from the United States, Italy and Spain. PBMCs, B-cell-depleted T cells, or T cells were the source of the cDNA or gDNA that made up the material.

As handled by the study authors: Amplification of reference gene primers was used by the study to estimate nucleated cell counts. Only in-frame clones appear in the TCRdb table, and some are missing; sequencing was by immunoSEQ multiplex PCR. V, J and clone size are those of that table, while D and trimming were read from the DNA. The table lists about 54,000 clones, about four fifths of them singletons. The sequence was obtained from an older woman with acute or convalescent COVID-19. Sequencing was done on a sample of peripheral blood.

CDR3 bases: TGTGCCAGCAGCTCGACAGGGGCCGTCACAGATACGCAGTATTTT. Translating it yields CASSSTGAVTDTQYF. The chain uses TRBV11-1 and TRBJ2-3, with TRBD1 matching over 8 bases. Germline-derived CDR1 and CDR2 are SGHAT and FQDESV (reference sequence). The CDR3 length is 15 residues. With 4 bases clipped from V and 2 bases from J, the junction kept 5 bases outside the gene matches.